This TCR beta chain came from a study of blood T cell repertoires in COVID-19. This clone was recorded once. Trimming removed 5 bases at V and 2 bases at J, with 9 bases between. The CDR3 consists of 13 residues. The germline CDR1 and CDR2 sequences are MNHEY and SVGAGI. Categorization into cohorts depended on clinical history that participants reported. Recovered status in Cohort 3 required two negative PCRs, clearance, or symptom resolution. Profiled with immunoSEQ multiplex PCR; TCRdb holds only in-frame clones, not every one. The data hold approximately 360,000 clones, with about four fifths observed a single time.

The source of this sequence is a woman aged 45-60 years who had recovered from COVID-19. The V gene is TRBV6-5, the J gene TRBJ1-2; no clear D gene. The source material was PBMCs or T cells enriched from blood (not recorded which). The CDR3 loop reads CASSRDPNYGYTF. DNA for the CDR3: TGTGCCAGCAGTAGAGATCCCAACTATGGCTACACCTTC.